The 4 T cell receptor beta chains below come from one sample, sequenced in a study of T cells after yellow fever vaccination. TCRdb redid the calling of the 5' RACE reads with MiXCR, one entry per CDR3 protein. The table lists about 580,000 distinct CDR3 sequences, around a sixth of them singletons. Specimen: PBMCs, collected around 5 days after the first yellow fever vaccination. The source is a man in his late teens or twenties who received the YFV17D yellow fever vaccine.

This clonotype was counted once. CDR3 residues: CASMRGQTGELFF. DNA for the CDR3: TGTGCCAGCATGAGGGGCCAGACCGGGGAGCTGTTTTTT. This rearrangement joins TRBV7-7 to TRBJ2-2; tentatively, D is TRBD1 or TRBD2 (5 bases each). V gave up 7 bases and J gave up 5 bases, with 11 bases separating them. This CDR3 is 13 amino acids long. CDR1 is SSHAT, CDR2 FNYEAQ, per germline (reference sequence). The full variable domain, completed using reference TRBV7-7 and TRBJ2-2, is GAGVSQSPRYKVTKRGQDVTLRCDPISSHATLYWYQQALGQGPEFLTYFNYEAQPDKSGLPSDRFSAERPEGSISTLTIQRTEQRDSAMYRCASMRGQTGELFFGEGSRLTVL.

The chain couples TRBV12-5 to TRBJ2-2, with TRBD2 identical over 12 bases. V lost 0 bases to trimming and J lost 0 bases; unmatched junction nucleotides: 11. CDR3 length equals 21 residues. Germline V gene data show CDR1 as LGHNT and CDR2 as FRNRAP. In DNA form, the CDR3 reads TGTGCTAGTGGTTTGGTGCGCGGACTGACTAGCGGGGGAGCGAACACCGGGGAGCTGTTTTTT. Protein product: CASGLVRGLTSGGANTGELFF.

This clonotype has only a few counts. This chain uses TRBV25-1 with TRBJ1-3; D unresolved. Germline V gene data show CDR1 as MGHDK and CDR2 as SYGVNS. CDR3 length: 14 residues. Between the trimmed V and J ends, which lost 0 bases and 7 bases, there was a span of 10 bases. The CDR3 protein is CASSEYNRRNTIYF. CDR3 sequence (DNA): TGTGCCAGCAGTGAATATAATCGGCGCAACACCATATATTTT.

The chain has TRBV15 and TRBJ1-1; D is perhaps TRBD1 (5 bases). The CDR3 totals 12 residues. The V gene's germline CDR1 is LNHNV and CDR2 YYDKDF (reference sequence). V lost 5 bases to trimming and J lost 8 bases, with 12 bases between them. In DNA form, the CDR3 reads TGTGCCACCAGCCCGACGCGGGGGGAAGCTTTCTTT. It yields the protein CATSPTRGEAFF.